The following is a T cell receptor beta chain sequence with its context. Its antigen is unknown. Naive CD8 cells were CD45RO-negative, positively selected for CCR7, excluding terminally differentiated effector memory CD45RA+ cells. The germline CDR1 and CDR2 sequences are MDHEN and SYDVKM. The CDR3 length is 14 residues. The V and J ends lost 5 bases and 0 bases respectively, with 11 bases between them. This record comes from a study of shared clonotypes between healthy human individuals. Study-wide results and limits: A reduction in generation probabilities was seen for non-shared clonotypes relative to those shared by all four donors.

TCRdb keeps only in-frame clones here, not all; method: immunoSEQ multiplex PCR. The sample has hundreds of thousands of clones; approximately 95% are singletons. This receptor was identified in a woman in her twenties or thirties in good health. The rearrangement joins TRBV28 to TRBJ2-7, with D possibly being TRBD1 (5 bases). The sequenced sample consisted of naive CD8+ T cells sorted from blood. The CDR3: CASSRTPSSYEQYF. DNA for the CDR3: TGTGCCAGCAGTCGGACACCTAGCTCCTACGAGCAGTACTTC.